The T cell receptor beta chain under discussion was sequenced for a study of T cell changes during pregnancy in multiple sclerosis. Generated by immunoSEQ multiplex PCR, the TCRdb table keeps only in-frame clones and is missing some. Altogether approximately 64,000 clones are present, around 93% being singletons, with the ten largest covering less than 2.5%. This CDR3 has 14 amino acids. CDR1 MNHNY and CDR2 SVGAGI come from the germline V gene (reference sequence). V dropped 1 base and J dropped 2 bases, with 9 bases sitting between them. The chain employs TRBV6-6 and TRBJ2-7; unclear D gene. The clonotype originates from a female donor with multiple sclerosis, enrolled in a pregnancy study. The starting material was peripheral blood, obtained in the first trimester of pregnancy. CDR3 sequence reads: CASSYFAGAYEQYF. DNA of the CDR3: TGTGCCAGCAGTTACTTCGCCGGTGCCTACGAGCAGTACTTC.